The rows below give T cell receptor beta chains drawn from one sample of a study of persistence of HIV-infected CD4 T cells. The table came from immunoSEQ multiplex PCR; TCRdb's copy has only in-frame clones and leaves some out. The data hold roughly 32,000 clones, with approximately 85% observed a single time. Their specific antigens are unknown. The material was CD4+ T cells sorted from PBMCs after approximately 19-hour stimulation, obtained from a patient who received antiretroviral therapy. These receptors originate from an adult woman with HIV who was CMV-seropositive. The CDR3 runs from the conserved cysteine through the conserved F or W. D genes are given only for firm matches. Some rows have no size entry. The others give once, few or many, or a class for an expanded clone.

clone_size	j_call	d_call	v_call	cdr3_aa	cdr3_nt
NA	TRBJ1-1	NA	TRBV15	CATSSLGTAPNTEAFF	TGTGCCACCAGCAGTCTAGGGACGGCTCCTAACACTGAAGCTTTCTTT
NA	TRBJ1-2	TRBD1	TRBV18	CASSPTGDAGNGYTF	TGTGCCAGCTCACCAACAGGGGACGCCGGCAATGGCTACACCTTC
once	TRBJ2-1	TRBD1	TRBV15	CATSPGQGHNEQFF	TGTGCCACCAGCCCGGGACAGGGGCATAATGAGCAGTTCTTC
NA	TRBJ2-7	TRBD1	TRBV29-1	CSVEKGQGLHEQYF	TGCAGCGTTGAAAAAGGACAGGGTCTCCACGAGCAGTACTTC
NA	TRBJ2-7	TRBD1	TRBV12-5	CASGLTVAGTGSYEQYF	TGTGCTAGTGGTTTGACCGTTGCTGGGACAGGATCCTACGAGCAGTACTTC
few	TRBJ2-7	TRBD1	TRBV10-1	CASSESGTGAYEQYF	TGCGCCAGCAGTGAGTCGGGGACAGGGGCTTACGAGCAGTACTTC
NA	TRBJ2-7	NA	TRBV3-1/TRBV3-2	CASSQEMPYEQYF	TGTGCCAGCAGCCAAGAAATGCCATACGAGCAGTACTTC
NA	TRBJ2-7	NA	TRBV28	CASRYNAGLYYEQYF	TGTGCCAGCAGATACAACGCGGGACTCTACTACGAGCAGTACTTC
NA	TRBJ2-3	NA	TRBV11-3	CASGTSTDTQYF	TGTGCCAGCGGGACCTCCACAGATACGCAGTATTTT
once	TRBJ1-3	NA	TRBV9	CASSPQEQLGGNTIYF	TGTGCCAGCAGCCCCCAAGAGCAGTTAGGGGGAAACACCATATATTTT